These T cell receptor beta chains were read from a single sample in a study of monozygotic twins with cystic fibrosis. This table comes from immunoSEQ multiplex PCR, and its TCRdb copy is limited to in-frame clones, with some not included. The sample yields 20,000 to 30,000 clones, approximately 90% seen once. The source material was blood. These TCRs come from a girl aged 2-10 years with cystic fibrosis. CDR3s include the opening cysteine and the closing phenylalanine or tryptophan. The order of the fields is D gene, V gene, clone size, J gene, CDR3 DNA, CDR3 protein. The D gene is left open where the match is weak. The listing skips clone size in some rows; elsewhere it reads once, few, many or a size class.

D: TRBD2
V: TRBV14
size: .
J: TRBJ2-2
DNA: TGTGCCAGCAGCCGCCAAACTAGCGGGGCTAACACCGGGGAGCTGTTTTTT
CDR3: CASSRQTSGANTGELFF

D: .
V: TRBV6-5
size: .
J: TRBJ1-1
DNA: TGTGCCAGCAGTTACTTTACGGGTGAATCAGAAGCTTTCTTT
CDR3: CASSYFTGESEAFF

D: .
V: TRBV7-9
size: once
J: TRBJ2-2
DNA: TGTGCCAGCAGCCTTCTCCTCGCCCCGAACACCGGGGAGCTGTTTTTT
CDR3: CASSLLLAPNTGELFF

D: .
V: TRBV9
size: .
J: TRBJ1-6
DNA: TGTGCCAGCAGCGTAGTAGGGTTCGATTCACCCCTCCACTTT
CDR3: CASSVVGFDSPLHF

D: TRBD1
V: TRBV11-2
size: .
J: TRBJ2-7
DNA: TGTGCCAGCAGCTTCCGGGACAGTTACTACTACTACGAGCAGTACTTC
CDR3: CASSFRDSYYYYEQYF

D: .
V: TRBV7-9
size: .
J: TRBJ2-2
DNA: TGTGCCAGCAGCTTAGTGAGGGCCCCCTTGGCCGGGGAGCTGTTTTTT
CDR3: CASSLVRAPLAGELFF

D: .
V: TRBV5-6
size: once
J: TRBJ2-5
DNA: TGTGCCAGCAGCTGGGTAGGGGTCCAAGAGACCCAGTACTTC
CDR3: CASSWVGVQETQYF

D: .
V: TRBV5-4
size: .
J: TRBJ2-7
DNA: TGTGCCAGCAGCTTTAGGGGGTCCTACGAGCAGTACTTC
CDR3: CASSFRGSYEQYF

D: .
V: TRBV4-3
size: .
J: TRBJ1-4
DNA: TGCGCCAGCAGCCAAGATCGGGGAGGTGTATGGAATGAAAAACTGTTTTTT
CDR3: CASSQDRGGVWNEKLFF

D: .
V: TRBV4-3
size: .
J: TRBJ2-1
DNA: TGCGCCAGCAGCCAAAGGGGAACCGGAGCGAGAGCCTACAATGAGCAGTTCTTC
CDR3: CASSQRGTGARAYNEQFF

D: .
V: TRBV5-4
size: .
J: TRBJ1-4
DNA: TGTGCCAGCAGCCAGATGACAGCCAAGGAGGAAAAACTGTTTTTT
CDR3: CASSQMTAKEEKLFF

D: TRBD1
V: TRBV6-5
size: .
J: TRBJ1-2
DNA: TGTGCCAGCAGTTCTGGCAGGGGGCGGTTGGGCTACACCTTC
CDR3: CASSSGRGRLGYTF

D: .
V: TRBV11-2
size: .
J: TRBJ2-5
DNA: TGTGCCAGCCGGGACATCCCAGGGGAGACCCAGTACTTC
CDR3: CASRDIPGETQYF

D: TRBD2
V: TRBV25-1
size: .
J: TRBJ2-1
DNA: TGTGCCAGCAGTGGTCGTAGCGGGGGGGCAAATGAGCAGTTCTTC
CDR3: CASSGRSGGANEQFF

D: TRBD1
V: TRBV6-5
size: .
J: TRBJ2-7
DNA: TGTGCCAGCAGACAGGGGGGCCAACCCTACGAGCAGTACTTC
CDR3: CASRQGGQPYEQYF

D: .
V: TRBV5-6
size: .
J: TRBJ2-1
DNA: TGTGCCAGCAGCTTGACGGGGTTCGAGCAGTTCTTC
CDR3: CASSLTGFEQFF

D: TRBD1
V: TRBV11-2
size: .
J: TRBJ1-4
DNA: TGTGCCAGCAGCTGGTTCACAGGGGGGCCTAATGAAAAACTGTTTTTT
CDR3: CASSWFTGGPNEKLFF

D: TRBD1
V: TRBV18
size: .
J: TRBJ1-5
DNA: TGTGCCAGCTCACCCGGGACAGGGGATCAGCCCCAGCATTTT
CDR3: CASSPGTGDQPQHF

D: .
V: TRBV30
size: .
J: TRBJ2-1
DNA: TGTGCCTGGAGTGTACACTTGGACCCCAGCTCCTACAATGAGCAGTTCTTC
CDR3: CAWSVHLDPSSYNEQFF

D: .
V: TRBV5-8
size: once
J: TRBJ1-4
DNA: TGTGCCAGCAGCTTCAGGGGAGAGAATGAAAAACTGTTTTTT
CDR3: CASSFRGENEKLFF

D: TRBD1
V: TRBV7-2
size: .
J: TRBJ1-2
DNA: TGTGCCAGCAGCTTATCCGGGACAGGGGGCTATGGCTACACCTTC
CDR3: CASSLSGTGGYGYTF

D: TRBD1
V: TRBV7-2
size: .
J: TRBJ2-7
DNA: TGTGCCAGCAGCCTCAGGCCGTCGGGTAAGGTACAGGGGGCGAGCGAGCAGTACTTC
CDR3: CASSLRPSGKVQGASEQYF

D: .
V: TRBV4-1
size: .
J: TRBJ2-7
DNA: TGCGCCAGCAGCCAAGGGGGCACTAAACCTTACGAGCAGTACTTC
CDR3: CASSQGGTKPYEQYF

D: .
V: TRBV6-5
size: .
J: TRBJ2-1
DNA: TGTGCCAGCAGCCCAATAACTAGGTACAATGAGCAGTTCTTC
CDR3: CASSPITRYNEQFF

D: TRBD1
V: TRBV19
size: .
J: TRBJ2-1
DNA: TGTGCCAGTAGCCAACTCCGGACAGGCGGTAATGAGCAGTTCTTC
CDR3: CASSQLRTGGNEQFF

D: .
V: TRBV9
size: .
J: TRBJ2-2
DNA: TGTGCCAGCAGCGTCGGACTAACCGGAGCCGGGGAGCTGTTTTTT
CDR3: CASSVGLTGAGELFF

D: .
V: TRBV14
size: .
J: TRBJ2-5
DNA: TGTGCCAGCAGCCAACGACCCCCCGGGCGAGAGACCCAGTACTTC
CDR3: CASSQRPPGRETQYF

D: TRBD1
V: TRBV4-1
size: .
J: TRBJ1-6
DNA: TGCGCCAGCAGCCAAGGCGGACAGGTTCTTTCACCCCTCCACTTT
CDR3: CASSQGGQVLSPLHF